The source of this T cell receptor beta chain is a study of OX40 agonist ivuxolimab in advanced cancers. Sequenced by immunoSEQ multiplex PCR; TCRdb stores in-frame clones only, minus some. Of under 75,000 clones in the sample, approximately 88% are singletons; the top ten hold 0.77%. This receptor was taken from an adult with an advanced solid tumor such as melanoma, head and neck, liver or kidney cancer. The specimen comprised CD4+ or CD8+ T cells sorted from blood, sampled in a trial of the OX40 agonist ivuxolimab.

The CDR3 loop reads CASSSPRGGLSYEQYF. The CDR3 region has the DNA TGCGCCAGCAGTTCTCCCCGCGGAGGTCTTTCCTACGAGCAGTACTTC. The chain joins TRBV5-1 to TRBJ2-7; TRBD2 is a possible D gene (5 bases). The CDR3 sequence is 16 residues long. V shed 5 bases and J shed 1 base, with 19 bases lying between them. Germline loops: CDR1 SGHRS, CDR2 YFSETQ. The complete variable domain, with remaining parts taken from reference TRBV5-1 and TRBJ2-7, reads KAGVTQTPRYLIKTRGQQVTLSCSPISGHRSVSWYQQTPGQGLQFLFEYFSETQRNKGNFPGRFSGRQFSNSRSEMNVSTLELGDSALYLCASSSPRGGLSYEQYFGPGTRLTVT.